This T cell receptor beta chain was observed in a study of blood T cells in healthy people across ages. Study information: There was about one barcoded beta molecule captured by template switching per two T cells. Regarding the study as a whole: Strong correlation linked observed beta diversity and percent naive T cells. In older individuals, TCR beta diversity per million T cells was lower, falling roughly linearly with age.

Details on this clonotype: The antigen is undetermined.

This CDR3 comprises 15 residues. Germline assignment: CDR1 SGDLS and CDR2 YYNGEE. V lost 3 bases and J lost 7; bases outside the gene matches: 12. Through a sample-barcoded 5' primer and a J-beta primer mix, a second PCR was run for roughly 7 to 12 cycles. A template-switch adaptor with 12 random nucleotides tagged each cDNA molecule. MiXCR was run by TCRdb on the 5' RACE reads, yielding one entry per CDR3 protein. The data contain 920,000 or so distinct CDR3 sequences, more than 35% of them singletons. Material: blood. This receptor was obtained from a woman in her sixties or seventies in good health. J is TRBJ2-7 and V is TRBV9; TRBD1 matches 8 bases. The CDR3 nucleotides are TGTGCCAGCAGCGCCCGGGACAGGACTTACAATGAGCAGTACTTC. Translating it yields CASSARDRTYNEQYF.